This entry lists 17 T cell receptor beta chains sequenced from one sample in a study of T cells after yellow fever vaccination. TCRdb reprocessed the 5' RACE reads with MiXCR, giving one entry per CDR3 protein. The profile shows just under 600,000 distinct CDR3 sequences, 13% of them singletons. The source was PBMCs, collected on the day of the yellow fever booster vaccination. These receptor sequences come from a man aged 30 to 45 who received the YFV17D yellow fever vaccine.

This clonotype was seen a few times. The chain combines TRBV19 with TRBJ2-1; D might be TRBD1 (6 bases). Germline V gene lookup returns CDR1 LNHDA and CDR2 SQIVND (reference sequence). The CDR3 is 18 amino acids. The germline V and J ends were trimmed by 5 bases and 0 bases, with 20 bases remaining between them. CDR3: CASSVPGHLVSSYNEQFF. The CDR3 nucleotides read TGTGCCAGTAGTGTACCGGGACACCTAGTAAGCTCCTACAATGAGCAGTTCTTC.

In the case of this clonotype: The junction departs from germline at one end; a sequencing error may be responsible. This sequence joins TRBV7-2 and TRBJ2-7; D gene unclear. Germline loops: CDR1 SGHTA, CDR2 FQGNSA. The CDR3 loop spans 14 amino acids. CDR3 sequence (DNA): TGTGCCAGCAGCTTAGGCCCCCATGACTGGCAGCAGAACTTC. Its translation is CASSLGPHDWQQNF.

This clonotype was detected only a few times. The chain carries TRBV29-1 and TRBJ2-5; 12 nucleotides match TRBD2. Germline V gives CDR1 SQVTM, CDR2 ANQGSEA. The CDR3 spans 18 residues. V dropped 6 bases and J dropped 5; count of bases not matched to a gene: 19. Written as DNA, the CDR3 is TGCAGCGTAGCCACCGGGACTAGCGGGCCCGGAGGACTGGAGACCCAGTACTTC. It yields the protein CSVATGTSGPGGLETQYF.

V is TRBV6-2 or TRBV6-3 and J is TRBJ2-7, with D maybe TRBD1 (7 bases). There are 14 residues in the CDR3. Germline loops: CDR1 MNHEY, CDR2 SVGEGT. Trimming shortened V by 6 bases and J by 5 bases, and 17 bases separated the two germline ends. This chain's CDR3 is CASSPPDRRDEQYF. The CDR3 DNA reads as TGTGCCAGCAGCCCCCCGGACAGGAGGGACGAGCAGTACTTC.

This chain links TRBV5-4 with TRBJ2-6; tentative D call: TRBD1 (6 bases). The CDR3 extends over 16 amino acids. With 2 bases removed from V and 4 bases from J, the gap between germline ends came to 13 bases. CDR1 and CDR2 (germline): SGHNT, YYREEE (reference sequence). This CDR3 is CASSFEARGGANVLTF. CDR3 nucleotide sequence: TGTGCCAGCAGCTTCGAGGCGAGGGGGGGGGCCAACGTCCTGACTTTC.

The rearrangement uses TRBV5-1 and TRBJ2-3; 9 bases fit TRBD2. This CDR3 has 15 amino acids. V shed 2 bases, J shed 5 bases, and the junction held 6 bases outside the gene matches. Germline lookup yields CDR1 SGHRS and CDR2 YFSETQ. The CDR3 loop reads CASSFSGRSEDTQYF. CDR3 in DNA: TGCGCCAGCAGCTTTAGCGGGAGAAGTGAAGATACGCAGTATTTT.

In its sample, this clonotype was seen a few times. V gene TRBV25-1 combines with J gene TRBJ2-1; a weak D match, TRBD2 (6 bases). V lost 8 bases and J 0 bases, leaving 14 bases between the germline ends. The CDR3 is 15 amino acids. CDR1 and CDR2 (germline): MGHDK, SYGVNS. CDR3 coding DNA: TGTGCCAGCGGGGGGAATACACTCTCCTACAATGAGCAGTTCTTC. Its translation: CASGGNTLSYNEQFF. Using reference TRBV25-1 and TRBJ2-1 for the parts outside the CDR3, the full variable domain is EADIYQTPRYLVIGTGKKITLECSQTMGHDKMYWYQQDPGMELHLIHYSYGVNSTEKGDLSSESTVSRIRTEHFPLTLESARPSHTSQYLCASGGNTLSYNEQFFGPGTRLTVL.

This chain joins TRBV19 and TRBJ2-2; perhaps TRBD2 as D (6 bases). Trimming removed 1 base at V and 4 bases at J, with 10 bases between. Germline V gives CDR1 LNHDA, CDR2 SQIVND (reference sequence). This CDR3 is 15 amino acids long. CDR3 in amino acids: CASSIGGRSTGELFF. The CDR3 nucleotides read TGTGCCAGTAGTATAGGAGGGAGGAGCACCGGGGAGCTGTTTTTT.

This clonotype was counted a single time. This chain uses TRBV5-1 with TRBJ2-5, with a possible D match to TRBD1 (6 bases). The CDR3 spans 13 residues. The V and J ends lost 2 bases and 5 bases respectively, with 10 bases between them. Germline CDR1 reads SGHRS; CDR2 reads YFSETQ. This CDR3 is CASSFTGFETQYF. CDR3 sequence (DNA): TGCGCCAGCAGCTTTACAGGGTTTGAGACCCAGTACTTC.

This chain joins TRBV20-1 and TRBJ2-1, with 8 nucleotides matching TRBD2. The germline V gene has CDR1 DFQATT and CDR2 SNEGSKA (reference sequence). The CDR3 is 15 residues long. The CDR3 DNA reads TGCAGCACCTCGAAGGCTAGCGGGTCCTACAATGAGCAGTTCTTC. Translated: CSTSKASGSYNEQFF.

This chain joins TRBV29-1 and TRBJ2-2, with TRBD2 matching over 13 bases. With V trimmed by 3 bases and J by 6 bases, 10 bases remained unmatched. The CDR3 length is 17 residues. Germline CDR1 and CDR2: SQVTM and ANQGSEA. Written as DNA, the CDR3 is TGCAGCGTTGAGGAGCCAACTAGCGGGAGGGCCGCCGGGGAGCTGTTTTTT. Its translation is CSVEEPTSGRAAGELFF.

CDR3 DNA: TGTGCCAGTAGTATCCATGGACAGGGTGGTGAGCAGTTCTTC. The encoded protein is CASSIHGQGGEQFF. The chain employs TRBV19 and TRBJ2-1, with 8 nucleotides matching TRBD1. This CDR3 spans 14 amino acids. The trim removed 3 bases at V and 9 bases at J, leaving 7 bases unmatched. Germline loops: CDR1 LNHDA, CDR2 SQIVND (reference sequence).

The chain uses TRBV20-1 and TRBJ1-2; no firm D call. Trimming cost V 1 base and J 5 bases, with 8 bases left between them. This CDR3 has 12 amino acids. Germline CDR1 reads DFQATT; CDR2 reads SNEGSKA (reference sequence). The CDR3 loop reads CSARVGPYGYTF. For the CDR3, the DNA is TGCAGTGCTAGAGTCGGACCTTATGGCTACACCTTC.

This clonotype was seen many times. The chain joins TRBV7-9 to TRBJ1-5; a possible D gene is TRBD1 (5 bases). Germline CDR1 SEHNR, CDR2 FQNEAQ (reference sequence). Trimming took off 1 base at V and 0 bases at J, with 7 bases between the two ends. This CDR3 spans 15 amino acids. DNA for the CDR3: TGTGCCAGCAGCTTAGGACAGAATAGCAATCAGCCCCAGCATTTT. This encodes CASSLGQNSNQPQHF.

The rearrangement uses TRBV20-1 and TRBJ2-7; D may be TRBD2 (5 bases). This CDR3 comprises 12 residues. Germline loops: CDR1 DFQATT, CDR2 SNEGSKA (reference sequence). V was cut by 4 bases and J by 3 bases, with 10 bases left in between. The CDR3 nucleotides are TGCAGTGCTAACAGCGGAATCTACGAGCAGTACTTC. Amino acid sequence: CSANSGIYEQYF.

The rearrangement links TRBV6-5 to TRBJ2-7, with 8 bases fitting TRBD1. The CDR3 runs 14 residues. V lost 2 bases and J lost 5; bases outside the gene matches: 5. Germline assignment: CDR1 MNHEY and CDR2 SVGAGI. The CDR3 reads CASSYDRGGDEQYF. The CDR3, as DNA: TGTGCCAGCAGTTACGACAGGGGTGGCGACGAGCAGTACTTC.

The CDR3 reads CASSPTGTGGYGAFF. The CDR3 coding sequence is TGTGCCAGCAGCCCGACCGGGACAGGGGGGTATGGGGCTTTCTTT. This chain uses TRBV3-1 with TRBJ1-1, with 11 positions matching TRBD1. This CDR3 contains 15 residues. Germline V gene data show CDR1 as LGHDT and CDR2 as YNNKEL (reference sequence). Germline trimming cut 4 bases from V and 11 bases from J; bases unmatched to any gene: 12.